Listed below are T cell receptor beta chains from one sample, sequenced in a study of blood T cell repertoires in COVID-19. Data came from immunoSEQ multiplex PCR; TCRdb stores just in-frame clones and leaves some out. The sample comprises 300,000 to 350,000 clones, 90% of which are singletons, and about 4% rests with the top ten. Input material: PBMCs or T cells enriched from blood (not recorded which). Every receptor here comes from a woman in her 30s who had been exposed to COVID-19. Each CDR3 is given with its conserved first and last residue. The order of the fields is V gene, D gene, J gene, clone size, CDR3 length, CDR3 protein, CDR3 DNA. D genes are given only for firm matches. Clone size is stated in some rows and not others, as once, few, many or a class when expanded.

TRBV5-1	TRBD1	TRBJ1-6	NA	16	CASSLGAGGNNSPLHF	TGCGCCAGCAGCTTGGGGGCAGGGGGCAATAATTCACCCCTCCACTTT
TRBV3-1/TRBV3-2	TRBD2	TRBJ2-7	NA	13	CASSSGRGYEQYF	TGTGCCAGCAGCTCGGGGAGGGGCTACGAGCAGTACTTC
TRBV30	TRBD2	TRBJ2-5	once	12	CAWTSGGETQYF	TGTGCCTGGACTAGCGGGGGTGAGACCCAGTACTTC
TRBV10-3	NA	TRBJ1-5	NA	12	CASSLRDQPQHF	TGTGCCTCTTCTCTGAGGGATCAGCCCCAGCATTTT
TRBV7-7	NA	TRBJ2-2	NA	12	CASSLRTGELFF	TGTGCCAGCAGCTTAAGGACTGGGGAGCTGTTTTTT
TRBV18	TRBD2	TRBJ2-5	NA	13	CASSRGEQETQYF	TGTGCCAGCTCCCGGGGGGAACAAGAGACCCAGTACTTC
TRBV19	NA	TRBJ1-1	NA	15	CASRVAGRLNTEAFF	TGTGCCAGTAGGGTAGCGGGCAGGTTGAACACTGAAGCTTTCTTT
TRBV2	NA	TRBJ2-5	NA	12	CASKQGGETQYF	TGTGCCAGCAAACAGGGCGGAGAGACCCAGTACTTC
TRBV7-9	NA	TRBJ1-3	NA	15	CASSLPGNSGNTIYF	TGTGCCAGCAGCTTACCAGGAAACTCTGGAAACACCATATATTTT
TRBV12-5	NA	TRBJ2-7	NA	18	CASGFAAGDHLDPYEQYF	TGTGCTAGTGGTTTTGCGGCAGGGGATCATCTAGACCCCTACGAGCAGTACTTC
TRBV4-2	NA	TRBJ1-6	NA	14	CASSQQVDNSPLHF	TGTGCCAGCAGCCAGCAGGTAGATAATTCACCCCTCCACTTT
TRBV3-1/TRBV3-2	NA	TRBJ1-5	NA	22	CASSQVASGRKKSLSGNQPQHF	TGTGCCAGCAGCCAAGTCGCTAGCGGACGGAAGAAGAGCCTTAGCGGCAATCAGCCCCAGCATTTT
TRBV10-3	TRBD1	TRBJ1-1	NA	15	CAIRKTGGVFPEAFF	TGTGCCATCAGAAAGACAGGGGGCGTCTTCCCTGAAGCTTTCTTT
TRBV6-5	TRBD1	TRBJ1-2	once	16	CASSSNWDRGRDGYTF	TGTGCCAGCAGTTCGAACTGGGACAGGGGGCGGGATGGCTACACCTTC
TRBV5-1	NA	TRBJ1-1	NA	15	CASSLNGHLNTEAFF	TGCGCCAGCAGCTTGAATGGACATCTCAACACTGAAGCTTTCTTT
TRBV12-3/TRBV12-4	NA	TRBJ2-7	NA	12	CASSPYPREQYF	TGTGCCAGCAGTCCCTATCCTAGGGAGCAGTACTTC
TRBV5-4	NA	TRBJ2-3	NA	12	CASSRTEGTQYF	TGTGCCAGCAGCCGGACGGAGGGTACGCAGTATTTT
TRBV30	TRBD2	TRBJ2-5	NA	15	CAWSKNGLAGETQYF	TGTGCCTGGAGTAAAAACGGACTAGCGGGGGAGACCCAGTACTTC
TRBV7-2	NA	TRBJ2-5	NA	13	CASSFGQQETQYF	TGTGCCAGCAGCTTTGGACAGCAAGAGACCCAGTACTTC
TRBV12-3/TRBV12-4	NA	TRBJ2-3	NA	11	CASIASDTQYF	TGTGCCAGCATAGCGTCAGATACGCAGTATTTT
TRBV28	TRBD1	TRBJ1-3	NA	13	CASSFFPGTGPLF	TGTGCCAGCAGTTTCTTTCCGGGGACAGGTCCCTTGTTT
TRBV10-2	NA	TRBJ1-2	NA	13	CASSTDTLYGYTF	TGCGCCAGCAGTACGGACACACTCTATGGCTACACCTTC
TRBV7-9	NA	TRBJ2-3	NA	16	CASSLTGTAGADTQYF	TGTGCCAGCAGCTTAACCGGGACAGCGGGGGCAGATACGCAGTATTTT
TRBV7-6	NA	TRBJ2-1	NA	21	CASSPHQRSRGADRNYNEQFF	TGTGCCAGCAGCCCGCACCAAAGATCCCGGGGGGCCGACCGAAACTACAATGAGCAGTTCTTC
TRBV29-1	NA	TRBJ2-7	NA	13	CSVDLQGLYEQYF	TGCAGCGTTGATCTACAGGGCCTCTACGAGCAGTACTTC
TRBV7-6	TRBD1	TRBJ1-5	NA	13	CASSSGQNQPQHF	TGTGCCAGCAGCTCGGGACAGAATCAGCCCCAGCATTTT
TRBV18	NA	TRBJ1-2	NA	16	CASSPTDRGANYGYTF	TGTGCCAGCTCACCTACGGACAGAGGGGCTAACTATGGCTACACCTTC
TRBV9	TRBD2	TRBJ2-1	NA	16	CASSGSGGVSYNEQFF	TGTGCCAGCAGCGGTAGCGGGGGGGTATCCTACAATGAGCAGTTCTTC
TRBV20-1	NA	TRBJ2-7	once	12	CSASPGGYEQYF	TGCAGTGCTAGTCCCGGGGGCTACGAGCAGTACTTC
TRBV10-3	NA	TRBJ2-1	NA	13	CATSWRAVDEQFF	TGTGCCACCTCATGGCGAGCGGTCGATGAGCAGTTCTTC
TRBV4-2	NA	TRBJ2-1	NA	13	CASSRGQGYPQFF	TGTGCCAGCAGCCGCGGGCAGGGGTACCCTCAGTTCTTC
TRBV5-6	NA	TRBJ2-5	NA	13	CASSPTPSGTQYF	TGTGCCAGCAGCCCGACCCCCAGCGGGACCCAGTACTTC
TRBV9	TRBD1	TRBJ2-1	NA	17	CASSPRTGVVSYNEQFF	TGTGCCAGCAGCCCTCGGACAGGGGTCGTCTCCTACAATGAGCAGTTCTTC
TRBV7-2	TRBD1	TRBJ1-2	NA	14	CASSLTGGIYGYTF	TGTGCCAGCAGTTTGACAGGGGGTATTTATGGCTACACCTTC
TRBV18	NA	TRBJ2-7	NA	13	CASSPISSYEQYF	TGTGCCAGCTCACCGATTAGCTCCTACGAGCAGTACTTC
TRBV4-3	TRBD1	TRBJ1-2	NA	14	CASSQVARGQGYTF	TGCGCCAGCAGCCAAGTAGCCAGGGGGCAAGGCTACACCTTC
TRBV6-5	TRBD2	TRBJ2-5	NA	14	CASSYPERGETQYF	TGTGCCAGCAGTTACCCAGAGCGGGGAGAGACCCAGTACTTC
TRBV5-4	TRBD1	TRBJ1-6	few	15	CASSPDRGDNSPLHF	TGTGCCAGCAGCCCGGACAGGGGGGATAATTCACCCCTCCACTTT
TRBV3-1/TRBV3-2	NA	TRBJ2-3	NA	15	CASSRRGPGADTQYF	TGTGCCAGCAGCCGACGTGGGCCAGGGGCAGATACGCAGTATTTT
TRBV3-1/TRBV3-2	NA	TRBJ1-1	NA	14	CASSQQGRDTEAFF	TGTGCCAGCAGCCAACAGGGCCGGGACACTGAAGCTTTCTTT
TRBV19	TRBD2	TRBJ2-1	NA	19	CASSITSGAAGVSYNEQFF	TGTGCCAGTAGTATTACTAGCGGCGCCGCGGGGGTTTCCTACAATGAGCAGTTCTTC
TRBV3-1/TRBV3-2	NA	TRBJ1-2	NA	12	CASSQDRVGYTF	TGTGCCAGCAGCCAAGATAGAGTTGGCTACACCTTC
TRBV7-9	TRBD2	TRBJ2-3	NA	19	CASSNPLGLAGGSTDTQYF	TGTGCCAGCAGTAATCCACTTGGACTAGCGGGGGGGAGCACAGATACGCAGTATTTT
TRBV2	NA	TRBJ1-5	NA	13	CASTFSSNQPQHF	TGTGCCAGCACGTTCAGTAGCAATCAGCCCCAGCATTTT
TRBV7-2	TRBD1	TRBJ1-5	once	18	CASSYFSDRGRWNQPQHF	TGTGCCAGCAGTTATTTTTCGGACAGGGGGCGTTGGAATCAGCCCCAGCATTTT
TRBV24-1	NA	TRBJ2-2	few	16	CATSPYPGANTGELFF	TGTGCCACCAGTCCTTATCCGGGTGCGAACACCGGGGAGCTGTTTTTT
TRBV5-4	TRBD2	TRBJ2-3	once	14	CASSLRGGTDTQYF	TGTGCCAGCAGCTTACGGGGGGGCACAGATACGCAGTATTTT
TRBV7-8	TRBD2	TRBJ2-7	NA	16	CASSLRVAGGRSEQYF	TGTGCCAGCAGCTTAAGGGTAGCGGGGGGGCGGAGCGAGCAGTACTTC
TRBV4-1	NA	TRBJ2-1	NA	13	CASSRTSYNEQFF	TGCGCCAGCAGCCGCACTAGTTACAATGAGCAGTTCTTC
TRBV9	NA	TRBJ2-3	NA	15	CASSVVGDQGDTQYF	TGTGCCAGCAGCGTAGTAGGGGATCAGGGAGATACGCAGTATTTT